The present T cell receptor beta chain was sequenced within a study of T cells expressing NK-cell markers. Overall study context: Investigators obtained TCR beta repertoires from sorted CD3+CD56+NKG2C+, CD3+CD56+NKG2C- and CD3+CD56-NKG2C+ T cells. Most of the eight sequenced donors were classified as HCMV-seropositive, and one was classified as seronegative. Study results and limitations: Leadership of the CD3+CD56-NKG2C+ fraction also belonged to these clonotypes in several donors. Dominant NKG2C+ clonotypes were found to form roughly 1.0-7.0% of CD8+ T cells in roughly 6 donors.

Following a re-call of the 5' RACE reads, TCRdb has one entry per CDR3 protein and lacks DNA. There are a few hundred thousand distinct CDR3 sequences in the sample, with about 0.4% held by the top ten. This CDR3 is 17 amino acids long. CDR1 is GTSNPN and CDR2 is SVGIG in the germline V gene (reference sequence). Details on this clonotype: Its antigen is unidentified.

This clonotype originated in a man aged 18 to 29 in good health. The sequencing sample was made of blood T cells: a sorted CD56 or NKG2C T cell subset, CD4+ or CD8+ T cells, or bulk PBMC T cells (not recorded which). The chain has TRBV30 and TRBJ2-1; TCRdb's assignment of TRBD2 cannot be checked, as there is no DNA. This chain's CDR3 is CAWSVTLLGGNYNEQFF. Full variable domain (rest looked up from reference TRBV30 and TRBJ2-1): SQTIHQWPATLVQPVGSPLSLECTVEGTSNPNLYWYRQAAGRGLQLLFYSVGIGQISSEVPQNLSASRPQDRQFILSSKKLLLSDSGFYLCAWSVTLLGGNYNEQFFGPGTRLTVL.